The T cell receptor (beta chain) under discussion was sequenced for a study of CD8 T cells in Susac syndrome. In regard to this clonotype: Its antigen is as yet unknown.

The CDR3 totals 14 residues. CDR1 GTSNPN and CDR2 SVGIG come from the germline V gene (reference sequence). Trimming stripped 3 bases from V and 6 bases from J, with 17 bases between. Points from the study as a whole: Regarding the TCR sequencing and HLA analysis, the study admitted that a relatively small number of individuals were involved.

Random hexamers were used to reverse transcribe the RNA input (about 0.45 to 1 ug). An immunoSEQ multiplex PCR amplified TCR beta CDR3 over 54 Vbeta and 13 Jbeta. TCRdb passed the immunoSEQ multiplex PCR reads through MiXCR, listing each CDR3 protein once. Of over 95,000 distinct CDR3 sequences listed, about 93% were seen once; the top ten hold around 0.15%. The chain uses TRBV30 and TRBJ1-1; no clear D. Source material: CD4+ T cells from PBMCs. The receptor's source is a human donor in good health. The CDR3 sequence is CAWSRVSEWAEAFF. The CDR3 DNA is TGTGCCTGGAGCCGGGTTTCTGAATGGGCTGAAGCTTTCTTT.